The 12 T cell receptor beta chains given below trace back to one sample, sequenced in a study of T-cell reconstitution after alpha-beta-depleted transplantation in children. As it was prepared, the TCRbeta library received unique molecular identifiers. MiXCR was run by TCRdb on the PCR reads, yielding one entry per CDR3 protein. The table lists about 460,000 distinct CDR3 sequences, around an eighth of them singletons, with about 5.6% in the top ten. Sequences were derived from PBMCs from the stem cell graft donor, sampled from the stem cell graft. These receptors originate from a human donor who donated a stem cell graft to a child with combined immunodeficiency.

CDR3 sequence reads: CASSQGPHTQYF. The CDR3, as DNA: TGTGCCAGCAGTCAGGGGCCTCATACGCAGTATTTT. V is TRBV12-3 or TRBV12-4 and J is TRBJ2-3; D might be TRBD1 (6 bases). This CDR3 has 12 residues. Trimming took off 5 bases at V and 7 bases at J, with 10 bases between the two ends.

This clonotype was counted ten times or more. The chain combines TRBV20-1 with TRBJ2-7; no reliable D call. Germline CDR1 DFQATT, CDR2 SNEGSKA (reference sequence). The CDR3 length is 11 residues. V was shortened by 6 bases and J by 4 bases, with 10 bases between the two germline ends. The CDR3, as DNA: TGCAGTGCGAGTACTGGTTACGAGCAGTACTTC. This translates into CSASTGYEQYF.

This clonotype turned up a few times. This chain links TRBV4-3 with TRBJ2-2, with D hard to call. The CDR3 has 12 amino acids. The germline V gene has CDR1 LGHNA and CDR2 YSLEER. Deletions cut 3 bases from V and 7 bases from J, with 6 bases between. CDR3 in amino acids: CASSQGIGELFF. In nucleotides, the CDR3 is TGCGCCAGCAGCCAGGGGATCGGGGAGCTGTTTTTT.

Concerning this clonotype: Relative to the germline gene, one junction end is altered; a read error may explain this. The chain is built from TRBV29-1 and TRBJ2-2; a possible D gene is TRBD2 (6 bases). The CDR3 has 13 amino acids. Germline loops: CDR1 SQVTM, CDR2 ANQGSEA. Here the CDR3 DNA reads TGTAGCGGCCGGGGACCGAACACCGGGGAGCTGTTTTTT. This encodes CSGRGPNTGELFF.

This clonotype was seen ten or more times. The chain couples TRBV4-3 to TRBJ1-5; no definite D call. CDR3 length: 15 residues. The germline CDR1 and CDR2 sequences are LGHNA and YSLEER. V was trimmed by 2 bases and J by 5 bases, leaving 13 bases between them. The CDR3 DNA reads TGCGCCAGCAGCCAACAAACTGACGGTTATCAGCCCCAGCATTTT. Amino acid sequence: CASSQQTDGYQPQHF.

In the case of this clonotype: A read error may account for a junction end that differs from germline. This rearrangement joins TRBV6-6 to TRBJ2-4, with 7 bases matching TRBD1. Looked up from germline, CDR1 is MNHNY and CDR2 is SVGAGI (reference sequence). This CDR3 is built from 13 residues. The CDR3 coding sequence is TGTGCCAGCAGCCGACAGGGCTTACACATTCAGTGCTTC. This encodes CASSRQGLHIQCF.

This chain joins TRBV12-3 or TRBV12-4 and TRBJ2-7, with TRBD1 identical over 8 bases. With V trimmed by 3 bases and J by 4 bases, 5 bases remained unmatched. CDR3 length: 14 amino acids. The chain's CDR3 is CASSFRTGLYEQYF. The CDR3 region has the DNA TGTGCCAGCAGTTTCCGGACAGGGTTGTACGAGCAGTACTTC.

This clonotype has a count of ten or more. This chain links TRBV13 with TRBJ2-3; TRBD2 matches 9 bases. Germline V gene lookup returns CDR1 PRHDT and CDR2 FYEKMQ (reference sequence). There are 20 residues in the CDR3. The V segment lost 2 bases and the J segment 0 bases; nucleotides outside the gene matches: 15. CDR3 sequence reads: CASSLNHGNPSGASTDTQYF. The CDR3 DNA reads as TGTGCCAGCAGCTTAAATCACGGGAATCCTAGCGGGGCTAGCACAGATACGCAGTATTTT.

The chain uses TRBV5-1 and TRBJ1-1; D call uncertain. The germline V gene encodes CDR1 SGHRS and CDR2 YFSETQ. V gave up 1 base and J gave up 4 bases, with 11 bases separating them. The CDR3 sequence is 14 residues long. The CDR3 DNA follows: TGCGCCAGCAGCTTGAGGGTCCGGGGCACTGAAGCTTTCTTT. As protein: CASSLRVRGTEAFF. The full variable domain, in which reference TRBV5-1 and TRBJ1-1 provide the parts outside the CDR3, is KAGVTQTPRYLIKTRGQQVTLSCSPISGHRSVSWYQQTPGQGLQFLFEYFSETQRNKGNFPGRFSGRQFSNSRSEMNVSTLELGDSALYLCASSLRVRGTEAFFGQGTRLTVV.

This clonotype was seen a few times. CDR3 bases: TGTGCCAGCAGTTTATTCTGGCGGGGGGCCGGGGAGCAGTTCTTC. The encoded protein is CASSLFWRGAGEQFF. The chain links TRBV27 to TRBJ2-1; 8 bases fit TRBD2. The CDR3 runs 15 residues. CDR1 and CDR2 from the germline V gene are MNHEY and SMNVEV (reference sequence). Trimming removed 1 base from V and 10 bases from J; junction bases left unmatched: 9.

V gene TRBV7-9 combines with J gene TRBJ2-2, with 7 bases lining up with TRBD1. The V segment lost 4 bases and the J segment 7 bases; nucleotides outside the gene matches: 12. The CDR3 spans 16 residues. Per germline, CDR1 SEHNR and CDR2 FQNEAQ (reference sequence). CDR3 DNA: TGTGCCAGCAGCTCGGACAGGCCCAAAGGGGGCGGGGAGCTGTTTTTT. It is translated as CASSSDRPKGGGELFF.

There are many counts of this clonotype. The CDR3 nucleotides read TGTGCCAGCAGCTATGGCGATCAGCCCCAGCATTTT. Amino acid sequence: CASSYGDQPQHF. The chain links TRBV6-6 to TRBJ1-5; D not certain. This CDR3 region has 12 residues. From germline, CDR1 is MNHNY and CDR2 SVGAGI (reference sequence). V was clipped by 6 bases and J by 5 bases, with 8 bases between them.